This TCR beta chain is drawn from a study of beta chain features in type 1 diabetes. Broader study findings: Compared with healthy donors, patients appeared to share more similar naive, central memory and regulatory TCRB repertoires. There was a moderate but significant shortening of TCRB CDR3s in all four CD4+ subsets of Type 1 diabetes patients.

This clone was seen more than once but under ten times. Antigen specificity is unknown. Of the isolated RNA, all was reverse transcribed, and so the sequenced material was expressed TCRB transcripts. Data came from immunoSEQ multiplex PCR; TCRdb stores just in-frame clones and leaves some out. The sample contains hundreds of thousands of clones, around a sixth of which appear only once. Trimming cost V 2 bases and J 0 bases, with 8 bases left between them. CDR1 is KGHSH, CDR2 LQKENI, per germline. This CDR3 contains 15 residues. The sequence was collected from a man between 18 and 29 years old in good health. The J gene is TRBJ2-1, the V gene TRBV18; the D is unclear. Material for sequencing was naive CD4+ T cells from blood. The CDR3 sequence: CASSPGFSSYNEQFF. The CDR3 DNA reads as TGTGCCAGCTCACCAGGGTTTAGCTCCTACAATGAGCAGTTCTTC.